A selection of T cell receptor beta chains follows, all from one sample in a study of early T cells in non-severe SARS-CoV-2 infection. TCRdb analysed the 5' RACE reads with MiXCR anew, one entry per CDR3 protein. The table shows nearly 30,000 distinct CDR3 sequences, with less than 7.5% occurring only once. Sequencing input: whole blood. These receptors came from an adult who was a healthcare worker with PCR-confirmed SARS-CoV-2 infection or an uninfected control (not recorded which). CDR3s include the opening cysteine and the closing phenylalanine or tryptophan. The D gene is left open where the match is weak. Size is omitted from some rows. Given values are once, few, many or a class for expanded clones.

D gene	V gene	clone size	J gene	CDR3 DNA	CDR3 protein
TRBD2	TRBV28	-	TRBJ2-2	TGTGCCAGCAGGGGTGGCGGGGGGTCGAACACCGGGGAGCTGTTTTTT	CASRGGGGSNTGELFF
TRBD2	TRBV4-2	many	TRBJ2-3	TGTGCCAGCAGCCAAGATCTGTCTAGCGGGGAGTCGCAGTATTTT	CASSQDLSSGESQYF
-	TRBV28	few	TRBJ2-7	TGTGCCAGCAGTTTCCGCGATTACGAGCAGTACTTC	CASSFRDYEQYF
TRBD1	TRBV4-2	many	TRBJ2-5	TGTGCCAGCAGCCTTCGACAGGGGGGAGAGACCCAGTACTTC	CASSLRQGGETQYF
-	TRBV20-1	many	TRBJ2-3	TGCAGTGCTAGTCACGCAGGGGCGAGCACAGATACGCAGTATTTT	CSASHAGASTDTQYF
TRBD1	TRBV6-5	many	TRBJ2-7	TGTGCCAGCATTTTTCTACCCCGGGACAGCGATGCCTACGAGCAGTACTTC	CASIFLPRDSDAYEQYF
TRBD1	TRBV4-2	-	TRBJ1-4	TGTGCCAGCAGCCAATGGGACAGGGGAGGTGAAAAACTGTTTTTT	CASSQWDRGGEKLFF
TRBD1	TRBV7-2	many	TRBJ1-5	TGTGCCAGCAGAGGACAGGCACATCAGCCCCAGCATTTT	CASRGQAHQPQHF
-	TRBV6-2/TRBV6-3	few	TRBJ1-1	TGTGCCAGCAGTTACTCGATCCCGGATAACACTGAAGCTTTCTTT	CASSYSIPDNTEAFF
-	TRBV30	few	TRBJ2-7	TGTGCCTGGAGCGCCGGGTCATGGGAGCAGTACTTC	CAWSAGSWEQYF
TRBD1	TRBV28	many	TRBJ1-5	TGTGCCAGCTTTCAGGGGGCGCAGCCCCAGCATTTT	CASFQGAQPQHF
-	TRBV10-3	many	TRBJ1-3	TGTGCCATCAGTGAAGCCCTAGGAAACACCATATATTTT	CAISEALGNTIYF
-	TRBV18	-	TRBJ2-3	TGTGCCAGCTCACCCCTTAGGGGCAGCGCTAGCACAGATACGCAGTATTTT	CASSPLRGSASTDTQYF
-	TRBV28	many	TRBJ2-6	TGTGCCAGCAGTTTAATGGGTGCCGGGGCCAACGTCCTGACTTTC	CASSLMGAGANVLTF
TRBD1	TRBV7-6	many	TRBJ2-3	TGTGCCAGCAGCTTAACCAGCGCCTTTCCGGGACAGGGGATTCCGAGCACAGATACGCAGTATTTT	CASSLTSAFPGQGIPSTDTQYF
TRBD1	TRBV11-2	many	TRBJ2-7	TGTGCCAGCAGCCCTGCGACAGGGTTCGCCTACGAGCAGTACTTC	CASSPATGFAYEQYF
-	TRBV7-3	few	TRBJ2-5	TGTGCCAGCAGCCTCGGAGGGGGCCAAGAGACCCAGTACTTC	CASSLGGGQETQYF
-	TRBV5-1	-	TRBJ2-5	TGCGCCAGCAGCTCAGGGAACACCCAAGAGACCCAGTACTTC	CASSSGNTQETQYF
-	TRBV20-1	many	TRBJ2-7	TGCAGTGCTCGGACTCTCTACGAGCAGTACTTC	CSARTLYEQYF
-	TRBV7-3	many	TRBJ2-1	TGTGCCAGCAGCCCATTGGGACAAAGCTCCTACAATGAGCAGTTCTTC	CASSPLGQSSYNEQFF
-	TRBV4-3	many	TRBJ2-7	TGCGCCAGCAGCCAAGATGTAGGCTCCTACGAGCAGTACTTC	CASSQDVGSYEQYF
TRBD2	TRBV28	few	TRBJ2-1	TGTGCCAGCAGGGGAATGAAGGAGCGGGGATACAATGAGCAGTTCTTC	CASRGMKERGYNEQFF
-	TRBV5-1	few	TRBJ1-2	TGCGCCAGCAGCCGTCGGGGCGCCGACTATGGCTACACCTTC	CASSRRGADYGYTF
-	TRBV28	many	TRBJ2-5	TGTGCCAGCAGCCCACCCTGGGGTGAGACCCAGTACTTC	CASSPPWGETQYF
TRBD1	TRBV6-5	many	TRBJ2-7	TGTGCCAGCAGCCAGACAGGGTTAAGCTCCTACGAGCAGTACTTC	CASSQTGLSSYEQYF
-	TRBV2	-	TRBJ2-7	TGTGCCAGCGCGGGACCTGATGCCTACGAGCAGTACTTC	CASAGPDAYEQYF
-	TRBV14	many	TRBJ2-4	TGTGCCAGCAGCCAAGTTGGAGGCTTTGGTATGGCCAAAAACATTCAGTACTTC	CASSQVGGFGMAKNIQYF
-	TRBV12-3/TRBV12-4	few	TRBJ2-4	TGTGCCAGCAGTTTCAGAGGTTGGGGGATAGTCAAAAACATTCAGTACTTC	CASSFRGWGIVKNIQYF
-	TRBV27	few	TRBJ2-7	TGTGCCAGCAGTTCCTCGGACTCCTACGAGCAGTACTTC	CASSSSDSYEQYF
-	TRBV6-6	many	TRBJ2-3	TGTGCCAGCAGCTCGGGTCTTAGCACAGATACGCAGTATTTT	CASSSGLSTDTQYF
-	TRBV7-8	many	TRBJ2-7	TGTGCCAGCAGCTTCCGGGGCAGGGGCTACGAGCAGTACTTC	CASSFRGRGYEQYF